This TCR beta chain was recovered during a study of blood T cell repertoires in COVID-19. Turning to the study itself: Samples of COVID-19 (acute and convalescent) were obtained from the United States, Italy and Spain.

Assay used: immunoSEQ multiplex PCR; TCRdb lists only in-frame clones, some missing. The sample shows approximately 290,000 clones, around 87% of them seen only once. The V gene end was trimmed by 4 bases and the J gene end by 2 bases; junction bases not matched to a gene: 12. This CDR3 region has 18 residues. Germline V CDR1 and CDR2: SGHNT, YYREEE (reference sequence). The origin of this receptor is a man aged 18 to 35 with active or convalescent COVID-19. The rearrangement uses TRBV5-4 and TRBJ2-2, with 9 bases aligning to TRBD2. The specimen was peripheral blood. Here the CDR3 DNA reads TGTGCCAGCAGCAGATTAGCGGGAGCGTCATTAAACACCGGGGAGCTGTTTTTT. It is translated as CASSRLAGASLNTGELFF.